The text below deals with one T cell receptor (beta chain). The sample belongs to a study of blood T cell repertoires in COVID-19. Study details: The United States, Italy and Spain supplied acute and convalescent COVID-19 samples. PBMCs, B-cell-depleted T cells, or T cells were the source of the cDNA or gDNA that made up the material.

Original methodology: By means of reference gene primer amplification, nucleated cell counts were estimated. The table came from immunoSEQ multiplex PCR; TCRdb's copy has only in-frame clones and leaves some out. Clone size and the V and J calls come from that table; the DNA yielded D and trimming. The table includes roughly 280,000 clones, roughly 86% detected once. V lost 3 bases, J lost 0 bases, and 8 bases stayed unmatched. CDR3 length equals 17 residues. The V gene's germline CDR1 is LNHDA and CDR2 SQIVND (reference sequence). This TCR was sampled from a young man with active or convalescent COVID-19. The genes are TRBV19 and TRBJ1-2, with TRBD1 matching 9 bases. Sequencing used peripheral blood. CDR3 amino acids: CASSILRDRVTNYGYTF. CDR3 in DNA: TGTGCCAGTAGTATCCTCCGGGACAGGGTGACTAACTATGGCTACACCTTC.